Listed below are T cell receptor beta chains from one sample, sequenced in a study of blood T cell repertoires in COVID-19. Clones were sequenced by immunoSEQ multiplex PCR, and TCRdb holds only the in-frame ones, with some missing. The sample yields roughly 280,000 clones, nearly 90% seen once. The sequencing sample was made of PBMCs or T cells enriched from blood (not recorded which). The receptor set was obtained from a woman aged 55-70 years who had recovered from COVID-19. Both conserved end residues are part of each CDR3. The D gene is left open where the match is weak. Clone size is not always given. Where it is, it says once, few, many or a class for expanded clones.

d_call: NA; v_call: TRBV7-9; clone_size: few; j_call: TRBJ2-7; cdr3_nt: TGTGCCAGCAGCTTGTTGGGGGCCGGGGAGCAGTACTTC; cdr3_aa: CASSLLGAGEQYF
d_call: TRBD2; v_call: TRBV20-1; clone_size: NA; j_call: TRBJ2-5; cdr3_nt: TGCAGTCAAACGACTAGCGGGCCCCAGTACTTC; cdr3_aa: CSQTTSGPQYF
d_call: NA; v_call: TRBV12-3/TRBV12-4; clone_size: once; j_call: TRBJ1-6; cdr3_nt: TGTGCCAGCAGTGGACAGTCAGGATCACCCCTCCACTTT; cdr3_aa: CASSGQSGSPLHF
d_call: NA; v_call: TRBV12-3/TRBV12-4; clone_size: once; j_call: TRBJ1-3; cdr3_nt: TGTGCCATCAATCAGGGGTCAGGAAACACCATATATTTT; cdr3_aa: CAINQGSGNTIYF
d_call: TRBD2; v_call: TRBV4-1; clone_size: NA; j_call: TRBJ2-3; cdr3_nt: TGCGCCAGCAGCCAACCGGGACTAGCGGGGGGGCCCAGCACAGATACGCAGTATTTT; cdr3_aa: CASSQPGLAGGPSTDTQYF
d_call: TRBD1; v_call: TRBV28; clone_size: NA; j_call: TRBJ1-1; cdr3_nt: TGTGCCAGCAGCCCAGGGGGTTCCTGGACTGAAGCTTTCTTT; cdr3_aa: CASSPGGSWTEAFF
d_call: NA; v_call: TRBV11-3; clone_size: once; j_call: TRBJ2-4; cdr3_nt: TGTGCCAGCAGCCCTGTACCGGGCATTCAGTACTTC; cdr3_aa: CASSPVPGIQYF
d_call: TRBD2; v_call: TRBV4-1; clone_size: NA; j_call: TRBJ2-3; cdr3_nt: TGCGCCAGCAGCCACCCTAGCGGGACTGGATACACAAATACGCAGTATTTT; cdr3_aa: CASSHPSGTGYTNTQYF
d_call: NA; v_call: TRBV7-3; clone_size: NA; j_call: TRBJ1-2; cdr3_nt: TGTGCCAGCAGCCGGACAGCCAGTTATGGCTACACCTTC; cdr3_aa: CASSRTASYGYTF
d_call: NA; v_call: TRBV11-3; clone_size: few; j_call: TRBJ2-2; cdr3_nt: TGTGCCAGCAGCGCGACTAGAGACACCGGGGAGCTGTTTTTT; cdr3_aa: CASSATRDTGELFF
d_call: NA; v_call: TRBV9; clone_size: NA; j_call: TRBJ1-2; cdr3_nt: TGTGCCAGCAGCGTAGAAGGTGGCCAGGGTAACTATGGCTACACCTTC; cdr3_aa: CASSVEGGQGNYGYTF
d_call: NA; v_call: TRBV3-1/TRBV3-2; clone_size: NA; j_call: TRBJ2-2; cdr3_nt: TGTGCCAGCAGCCTCCAGGGGAAGAACACCGGGGAGCTGTTTTTT; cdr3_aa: CASSLQGKNTGELFF
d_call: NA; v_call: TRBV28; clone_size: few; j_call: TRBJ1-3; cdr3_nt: TGTGCCAGCAGTTCGCATAGGGGCTCTGGAAACACCATATATTTT; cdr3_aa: CASSSHRGSGNTIYF
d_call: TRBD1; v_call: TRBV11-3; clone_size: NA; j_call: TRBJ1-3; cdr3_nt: TGTGCCAGCAGCCGCGGGACAGACTCTGGAAACACCATATATTTT; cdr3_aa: CASSRGTDSGNTIYF
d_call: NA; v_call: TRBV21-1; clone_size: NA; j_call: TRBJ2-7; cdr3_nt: TGTGCCAGCAGCAAACGGGTATTAGGAGAAGATTCCCCATCCGAGCAGTACTTC; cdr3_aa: CASSKRVLGEDSPSEQYF
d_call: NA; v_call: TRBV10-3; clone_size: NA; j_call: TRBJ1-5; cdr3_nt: TGTGCCATCAGTGTTGAGGGTGGCAATCAGCCCCAGCATTTT; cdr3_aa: CAISVEGGNQPQHF
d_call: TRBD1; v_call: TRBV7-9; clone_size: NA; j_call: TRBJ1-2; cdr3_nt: TGTGCCAGCAGCCTCGGGACAGACTATGGCTACACCTTC; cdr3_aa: CASSLGTDYGYTF
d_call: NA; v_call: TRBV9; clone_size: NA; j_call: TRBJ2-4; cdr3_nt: TGTGCCAGCAGCGTAGGTAAACTAACAGCCAAAAACATTCAGTACTTC; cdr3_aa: CASSVGKLTAKNIQYF
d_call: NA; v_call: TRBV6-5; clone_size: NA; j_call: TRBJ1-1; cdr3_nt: TGTGCCAGCAGAGTCTCCCAAGGGGCGTACACTGAAGCTTTCTTT; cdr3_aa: CASRVSQGAYTEAFF
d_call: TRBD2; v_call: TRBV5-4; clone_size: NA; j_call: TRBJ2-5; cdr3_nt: TGTGCCAGCAGCCGGGTAGCGGGAGGTGGAGAGACCCAGTACTTC; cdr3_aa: CASSRVAGGGETQYF
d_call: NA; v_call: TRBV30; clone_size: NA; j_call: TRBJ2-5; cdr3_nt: TGTGCCTGGAGTGTACGGCGGAGTCAAGAGACCCAGTACTTC; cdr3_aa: CAWSVRRSQETQYF
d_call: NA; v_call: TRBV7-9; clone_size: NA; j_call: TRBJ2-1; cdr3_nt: TGTGCCAGCAGCGAGAACGGGGAGCAGTTCTTC; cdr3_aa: CASSENGEQFF
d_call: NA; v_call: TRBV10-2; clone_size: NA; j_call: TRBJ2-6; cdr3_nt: TGCGCCAGCAGTGAGAGCCGATCCGGGGTCCTGACTTTC; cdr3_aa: CASSESRSGVLTF
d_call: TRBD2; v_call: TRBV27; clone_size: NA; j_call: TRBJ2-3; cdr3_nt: TGTGCCAGCAGTTTAGCGCCCCCTGGACTAGCGGGAGATACGCAGTATTTT; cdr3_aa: CASSLAPPGLAGDTQYF
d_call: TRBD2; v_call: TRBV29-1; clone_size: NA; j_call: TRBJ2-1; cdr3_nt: TGCAGCGTCGAGGGAGGGACCCCCACTTACAATGAGCAGTTCTTC; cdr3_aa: CSVEGGTPTYNEQFF
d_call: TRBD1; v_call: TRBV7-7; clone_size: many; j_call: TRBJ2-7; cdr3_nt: TGTGCTAGCAGCGCGAGCTCCGGGACAGCCAGCTCCTACGAGCAGTACTTC; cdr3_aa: CASSASSGTASSYEQYF
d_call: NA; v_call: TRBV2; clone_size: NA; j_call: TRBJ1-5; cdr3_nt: TGTGCCAGCAGTGAGGTGGGCAGGTATCAGCCCCAGCATTTT; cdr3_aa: CASSEVGRYQPQHF
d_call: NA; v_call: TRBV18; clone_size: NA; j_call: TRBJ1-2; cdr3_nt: TGTGCCAGCTCACAAAACAGGGAAGAAGGCTACACCTTC; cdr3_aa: CASSQNREEGYTF
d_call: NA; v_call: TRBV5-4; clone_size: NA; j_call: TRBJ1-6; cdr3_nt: TGTGCCAGCAGCTTGGAAGGGAACAGGGCACCCCTCCACTTT; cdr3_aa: CASSLEGNRAPLHF
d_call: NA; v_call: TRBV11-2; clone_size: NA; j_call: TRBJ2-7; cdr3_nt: TGTGCCAGCAGCCCACTCCGGGGTTCCTACGAGCAGTACTTC; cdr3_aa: CASSPLRGSYEQYF
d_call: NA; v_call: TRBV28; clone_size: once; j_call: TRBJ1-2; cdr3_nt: TGTGCCAGCAGTTTCACACGGTCCGAGGCGTCTGGCTACACCTTC; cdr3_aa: CASSFTRSEASGYTF
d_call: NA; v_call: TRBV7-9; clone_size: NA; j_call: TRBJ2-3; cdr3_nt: TGTGCCAGCAGCTTACTTGACTCACAAACCTATAGCACAGATACGCAGTATTTT; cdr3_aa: CASSLLDSQTYSTDTQYF
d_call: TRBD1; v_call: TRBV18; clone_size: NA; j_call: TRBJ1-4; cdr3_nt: TGTGCCAGCTCTCCCTCGGACAGGGCGCGACTGTTTTTT; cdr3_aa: CASSPSDRARLFF
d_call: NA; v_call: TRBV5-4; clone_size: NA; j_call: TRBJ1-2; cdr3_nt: TGTGCCAGCAGCTCCCGGTATGGCTACACCTTC; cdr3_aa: CASSSRYGYTF
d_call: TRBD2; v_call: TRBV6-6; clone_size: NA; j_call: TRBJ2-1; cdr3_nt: TGTGCCAGCAGTGTGACTAGCGGGAGAAGGAATGAGCAGTTCTTC; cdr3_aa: CASSVTSGRRNEQFF
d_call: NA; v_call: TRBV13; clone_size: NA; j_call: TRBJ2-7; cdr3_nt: TGTGCCAGCAGCTTAGGCTCGGGAAGGGCAGACGAGCAGTACTTC; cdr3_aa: CASSLGSGRADEQYF
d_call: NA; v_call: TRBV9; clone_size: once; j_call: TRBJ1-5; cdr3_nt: TGTGCCAGCAGCGAACGGGACATCAATCAGCCCCAGCATTTT; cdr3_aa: CASSERDINQPQHF
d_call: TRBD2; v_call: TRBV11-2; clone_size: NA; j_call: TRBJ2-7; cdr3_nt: TGTGCCAGCAGCTTAGGTGGGACTAGCCTCTACGAGCAGTACTTC; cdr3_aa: CASSLGGTSLYEQYF
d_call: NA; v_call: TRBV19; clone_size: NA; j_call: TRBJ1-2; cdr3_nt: TGTGCCAGTAGTATATCCACATCTTATGGCTACACCTTC; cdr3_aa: CASSISTSYGYTF
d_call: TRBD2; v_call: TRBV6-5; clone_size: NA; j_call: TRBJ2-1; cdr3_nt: TGTGCCAGCGGGGGACTAGCTGGAGATGAGCAGTTCTTC; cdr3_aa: CASGGLAGDEQFF
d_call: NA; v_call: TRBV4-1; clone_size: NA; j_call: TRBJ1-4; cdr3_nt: TGCGCCAGCAGCCAAGATGGACAGCAGGGTGAAAAACTGTTTTTT; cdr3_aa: CASSQDGQQGEKLFF
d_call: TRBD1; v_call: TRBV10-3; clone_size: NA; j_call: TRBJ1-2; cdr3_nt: TGTGCCATCAGGAGGGACAGGTCGAACTATGGCTACACCTTC; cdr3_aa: CAIRRDRSNYGYTF
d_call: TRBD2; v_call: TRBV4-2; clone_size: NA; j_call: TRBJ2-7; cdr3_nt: TGTGCCAGCAGCCAGAACCTAGCGGGAGGAAGGGAGCAGTACTTC; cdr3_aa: CASSQNLAGGREQYF
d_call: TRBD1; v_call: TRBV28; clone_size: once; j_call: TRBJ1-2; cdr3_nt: TGTGCCAGCAGTTTTTATTTGAGGACAGGGGTCGGCTACACCTTC; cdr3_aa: CASSFYLRTGVGYTF
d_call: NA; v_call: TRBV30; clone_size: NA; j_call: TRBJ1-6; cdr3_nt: TGTGCCTGGAGTGTACGGGGGGCTGGGAATTCACCCCTCCACTTT; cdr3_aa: CAWSVRGAGNSPLHF
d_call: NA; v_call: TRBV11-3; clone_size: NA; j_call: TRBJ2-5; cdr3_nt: TGTGCCAGCAGCTTAAATTTGCGGGTAGGCCGAGAGACCCAGTACTTC; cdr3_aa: CASSLNLRVGRETQYF
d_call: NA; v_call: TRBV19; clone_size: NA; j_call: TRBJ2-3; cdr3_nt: TGTGCCAGTAGTATAGTGGCTAGCACAGATACGCAGTATTTT; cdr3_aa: CASSIVASTDTQYF